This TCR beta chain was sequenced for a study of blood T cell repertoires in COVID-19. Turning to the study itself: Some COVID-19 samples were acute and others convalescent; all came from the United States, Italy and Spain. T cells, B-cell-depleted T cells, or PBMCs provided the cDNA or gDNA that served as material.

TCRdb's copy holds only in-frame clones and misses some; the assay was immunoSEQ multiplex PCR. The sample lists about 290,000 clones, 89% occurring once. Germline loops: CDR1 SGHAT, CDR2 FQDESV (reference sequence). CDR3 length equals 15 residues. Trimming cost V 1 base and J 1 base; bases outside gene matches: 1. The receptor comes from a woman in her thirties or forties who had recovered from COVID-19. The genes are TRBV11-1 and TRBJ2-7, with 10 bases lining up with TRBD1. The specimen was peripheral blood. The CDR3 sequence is CASSLEGQGSYEQYF. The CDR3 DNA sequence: TGTGCCAGCAGCTTAGAGGGACAGGGGTCCTACGAGCAGTACTTC.